This T cell receptor (beta chain) was found in a study of blood T cells in healthy people across ages. Study results and caveats: Diversity was higher, and naive CD4+ cells more numerous, in long-lived donors than in aged donors. Strong correlation existed between TCR beta diversity and naive T cell percentage.

V shed 5 bases and J shed 3 bases, with 10 bases lying between them. The CDR3 is 13 residues long. Germline CDR1 reads SQVTM; CDR2 reads ANQGSEA. Through a sample-barcoded 5' primer and a J-beta primer mix, a second PCR was run for roughly 7 to 11 cycles. Researchers report that a template-switch adaptor with 12 random nucleotides tagged each cDNA molecule. TCRdb used MiXCR to reprocess the 5' RACE reads, holding one entry per CDR3 protein. The data contain more than 750,000 distinct CDR3 sequences, roughly 29% of them singletons. Concerning this clonotype: Its antigen remains unknown.

These same records also appear under a second study, on T cells of mothers and their children.

Material for sequencing was blood. This receptor was obtained from a woman between 40 and 55 years old in good health. The chain employs TRBV29-1 and TRBJ1-4; D is undetermined. This chain's CDR3 is CSVRPAANEKLFF. The CDR3, as DNA: TGCAGCGTTCGCCCGGCAGCTAATGAAAAACTGTTTTTT.